This T cell receptor beta chain comes out of a study of blood T cell repertoires in COVID-19. Study context: PBMCs, B-cell-depleted T cells, or T cells provided the cDNA or gDNA that made up the material.

Membership in each cohort depended on participant-reported clinical history. Cohort 3 donors counted as recovered after two negative PCRs, clearance, or resolved symptoms. Authors' data handling: Using reference gene primer amplification, nucleated cell counts were estimated. The repertoire was sequenced with immunoSEQ multiplex PCR; TCRdb's copy has only in-frame clones and lacks some. Clonal size and the V and J genes are those of that table, whereas D and trimming came from the DNA. The sample consists of under 300,000 clones, approximately 91% of them appearing once. This CDR3 spans 14 amino acids. The germline gives CDR1 SGDLS, CDR2 YYNGEE. The ends were cut back, 3 bases at V and 2 bases at J, with 11 bases in the middle.

The chain recombines TRBV9 with TRBJ1-2; D is undetermined. The sequence came from a woman aged 25 to 45 who had recovered from COVID-19. The sequencing sample was made of PBMCs or T cells enriched from blood (not recorded which). Here the CDR3 reads CASSESGSNYGYTF. CDR3 bases: TGTGCCAGCAGCGAGAGCGGGAGCAACTATGGCTACACCTTC.